A single sample gave rise to the 20 T cell receptor beta chains below, sequenced in a study of identical twins. TCRdb re-analysed the 5' RACE reads in MiXCR, keeping a single row per CDR3 protein. Of fewer than 800,000 distinct CDR3 sequences in the sample, around 7.4% were seen once. These data were also filed under a second study, of yellow fever vaccine responses in identical twins.

Input material: PBMCs. These receptors came from a woman younger than 30 in good health.

This clonotype was counted many times. The genes are TRBV7-9 and TRBJ2-3; D not certain. The CDR3 has 13 amino acids. From germline, CDR1 is SEHNR and CDR2 FQNEAQ (reference sequence). V lost 6 bases and J lost 0, with 7 bases in between. The chain's CDR3 is CASSLFSTDTQYF. In DNA, the CDR3 is TGTGCCAGCAGTTTATTTAGCACAGATACGCAGTATTTT.

Ten or more counts support this clonotype. The chain couples TRBV18 to TRBJ1-2; no clear D. Looked up from germline, CDR1 is KGHSH and CDR2 is LQKENI. Trimming shortened V by 3 bases and J by 0 bases, and 11 bases separated the two germline ends. The CDR3 spans 15 residues. The CDR3 sequence is CASSPVSHPNYGYTF. The CDR3 DNA sequence: TGTGCCAGCTCACCGGTCAGCCATCCTAACTATGGCTACACCTTC.

The rearrangement uses TRBV5-1 and TRBJ2-3; the D gene could be TRBD1 or TRBD2 (5 bases each). The germline V and J ends were trimmed by 3 bases and 9 bases, with 14 bases remaining between them. Germline CDR1 reads SGHRS; CDR2 reads YFSETQ. This CDR3 spans 13 amino acids. CDR3 loop: CASSWDLEGTQYF. The CDR3 nucleotides read TGCGCCAGCAGCTGGGATCTAGAGGGGACGCAGTATTTT.

The J gene is TRBJ2-1, the V gene TRBV5-1; 9 bases match TRBD2. The germline gives CDR1 SGHRS, CDR2 YFSETQ. CDR3 size: 17 residues. With V trimmed by 3 bases and J by 2 bases, 9 bases remained unmatched. CDR3 sequence reads: CASSSRKRGVAYNEQFF. The CDR3 DNA is TGCGCCAGCAGCTCGAGAAAGCGGGGGGTCGCCTACAATGAGCAGTTCTTC.

This clonotype was detected only a few times. This rearrangement joins TRBV12-3 or TRBV12-4 to TRBJ2-1, with TRBD2 identical over 10 bases. V was clipped by 5 bases and J by 5 bases; unmatched bases: 9. The CDR3 extends over 16 amino acids. The CDR3 coding sequence is TGTGCCAGCAGTCCACCCACTAGCGGGGTAGACAATGAGCAGTTCTTC. Protein product: CASSPPTSGVDNEQFF.

J is TRBJ2-2 and V is TRBV10-3; D is uncertain. The V gene's germline CDR1 is ENHRY and CDR2 SYGVKD. CDR3 size: 14 residues. The ends were cut back, 2 bases at V and 1 base at J, with 5 bases in the middle. This chain's CDR3 is CAISEGQNTGELFF. The CDR3 DNA reads TGTGCCATCAGTGAGGGGCAGAACACCGGGGAGCTGTTTTTT.

The chain recombines TRBV20-1 with TRBJ2-3, with 8 bases that match TRBD1. There are 14 residues in the CDR3. Germline V CDR1 and CDR2: DFQATT, SNEGSKA (reference sequence). V trimming: 5 bases; J trimming: 6 bases; junction bases outside the gene matches: 10. CDR3 sequence (DNA): TGCAGTGCTCAGGACAGGGAAGATTGGGATACGCAGTATTTT. This gives the protein CSAQDREDWDTQYF.

This clonotype occurred a few times. J is TRBJ1-2 and V is TRBV5-1; TRBD1 is a possible D gene (6 bases). The CDR3 has 15 amino acids. The V gene's germline CDR1 is SGHRS and CDR2 YFSETQ. Trimming took off 4 bases at V and 0 bases at J, with 13 bases between the two ends. The CDR3 DNA sequence: TGCGCCAGCAGCAACGGACAGAGAGCTAACTATGGCTACACCTTC. It is translated as CASSNGQRANYGYTF. Filled out from reference TRBV5-1 and TRBJ1-2, the complete variable domain reads KAGVTQTPRYLIKTRGQQVTLSCSPISGHRSVSWYQQTPGQGLQFLFEYFSETQRNKGNFPGRFSGRQFSNSRSEMNVSTLELGDSALYLCASSNGQRANYGYTFGSGTRLTVV.

The CDR3 spells CASSEVIRDTQYF. The DNA of the CDR3 is TGCGCCAGCAGCGAGGTTATCCGCGATACGCAGTATTTT. The chain carries TRBV5-1 and TRBJ2-3, with D unclear. Germline loops: CDR1 SGHRS, CDR2 YFSETQ. The CDR3 runs 13 residues. V was clipped by 4 bases and J by 6 bases, with 12 bases between them.

This clonotype occurred many times. V gene TRBV10-3 combines with J gene TRBJ2-3; D might be TRBD1 (6 bases). The CDR3 has 16 amino acids. The germline gives CDR1 ENHRY, CDR2 SYGVKD. V dropped 0 bases and J dropped 2 bases, with 12 bases sitting between them. The CDR3 sequence is CAISESGTQVTDTQYF. The CDR3 coding sequence is TGTGCCATCAGTGAGTCCGGGACACAAGTCACAGATACGCAGTATTTT.

The chain recombines TRBV3-1 with TRBJ2-3; a possible D gene is TRBD2 (6 bases). The CDR3 runs to 16 residues. Germline CDR1 is LGHDT and CDR2 is YNNKEL (reference sequence). V dropped 1 base and J dropped 0 bases, with 11 bases sitting between them. The CDR3 region has the DNA TGTGCCAGCAGCCAAGTGAAGCGGGCTAGCACAGATACGCAGTATTTT. Its protein product is CASSQVKRASTDTQYF.

This clonotype came up many times. The rearrangement joins TRBV5-6 to TRBJ2-7, with TRBD1 matching over 8 bases. Germline CDR1 SGHDT, CDR2 YYEEEE. V trimming: 2 bases; J trimming: 5 bases; junction bases outside the gene matches: 12. The CDR3 runs 16 residues. CDR3 in DNA: TGTGCCAGCAGCTTACCCTACAGGGGGTATGGGAACGAGCAGTACGTC. This translates into CASSLPYRGYGNEQYV.

V is TRBV28 and J is TRBJ2-3; 7 positions match TRBD1. The CDR3 loop spans 14 amino acids. Trimming removed 10 bases from V and 5 bases from J; junction bases left unmatched: 12. CDR1 is MDHEN and CDR2 is SYDVKM in the germline V gene. CDR3 coding DNA: TGTGCCATCTCCACAGGGGACCCGGGAGATACGCAGTATTTT. Protein product: CAISTGDPGDTQYF.

This clonotype was picked up many times. This chain uses TRBV10-3 with TRBJ2-1; 7 positions agree with TRBD2. After removal of 3 bases from V and 9 bases from J, the junction contained 8 bases not matched to a gene. CDR1 is ENHRY and CDR2 is SYGVKD in the germline V gene. This CDR3 is built from 14 residues. This chain's CDR3 is CAISEGAGVSEQFF. CDR3 nucleotide sequence: TGTGCCATCAGTGAAGGGGCGGGAGTGAGTGAGCAGTTCTTC.

DNA of the CDR3: TGTGCCACCAGCAGGGATCGGACAACCAGCTACGAGCAGTACTTC. It is translated as CATSRDRTTSYEQYF. This chain uses TRBV15 with TRBJ2-7, with D perhaps matching TRBD1 (5 bases). Germline V gene data show CDR1 as LNHNV and CDR2 as YYDKDF (reference sequence). The CDR3 is 15 amino acids. The ends were cut back, 3 bases at V and 3 bases at J, with 15 bases in the middle.

The genes are TRBV7-8 and TRBJ2-7; 10 bases agree with TRBD2. Germline CDR1 is SGHVS and CDR2 is FQNEAQ. Trimming removed 1 base from V and 5 bases from J; junction bases left unmatched: 8. The CDR3 has 16 amino acids. In DNA, the CDR3 is TGTGCCAGCAGCTTAGTTGGGGGACTAGCGAGCCACGAGCAGTACTTC. Amino acid sequence: CASSLVGGLASHEQYF. The whole variable domain, filled in from reference TRBV7-8 and TRBJ2-7, reads GAGVSQSPRYKVAKRGQDVALRCDPISGHVSLFWYQQALGQGPEFLTYFQNEAQLDKSGLPSDRFFAERPEGSVSTLKIQRTQQEDSAVYLCASSLVGGLASHEQYFGPGTRLTVT.

The chain couples TRBV7-9 to TRBJ1-6; perhaps TRBD1 as D (6 bases). V dropped 5 bases and J dropped 5 bases, with 10 bases sitting between them. The germline gives CDR1 SEHNR, CDR2 FQNEAQ (reference sequence). The CDR3 covers 14 residues. The CDR3 coding sequence is TGTGCCAGCAGCCAGGACAGAGATAATTCACCCCTCCACTTT. Amino acid sequence: CASSQDRDNSPLHF.

This clonotype was counted between two and nine times. In nucleotides, the CDR3 is TGTGCCAGCAGAAAGAGACAGGGGGCAAGGAATGAGCAGTTCTTC. This encodes CASRKRQGARNEQFF. V and J are TRBV27 and TRBJ2-1; 10 bases line up with TRBD1. V lost 6 bases to trimming and J lost 7 bases; unmatched junction nucleotides: 9. The CDR3 totals 15 residues. From germline, CDR1 is MNHEY and CDR2 SMNVEV (reference sequence).

DNA for the CDR3: TGTGCCAGCAGTTATAGCAGCCACGAGCAGTACTTC. Protein product: CASSYSSHEQYF. The J gene is TRBJ2-7, the V gene TRBV6-5; D unresolved. This CDR3 spans 12 amino acids. V was trimmed by 3 bases and J by 5 bases, leaving 8 bases between them. Germline loops: CDR1 MNHEY, CDR2 SVGAGI.

This clonotype appeared a few times. The J gene is TRBJ2-5, the V gene TRBV7-9; the match to TRBD2 covers 9 bases. Germline V gene sequence: CDR1 SEHNR, CDR2 FQNEAQ (reference sequence). There are 15 residues in the CDR3. With V trimmed by 1 base and J by 5 bases, 5 bases remained unmatched. CDR3 protein: CASSLGSGSFETQYF. In DNA form, the CDR3 reads TGTGCCAGCAGCTTAGGTAGCGGGAGTTTCGAGACCCAGTACTTC.